Below, 25 T cell receptor beta chains from the same sample are listed, as sequenced in a study of cytomegalovirus exposure and HLA in healthy donors. Profiled with immunoSEQ multiplex PCR; TCRdb holds only in-frame clones, not every one. The sample contains tens of thousands of clones, 90% to 96% of which appear only once. Sequencing was carried out using PBMCs. These receptors all stem from a man aged 18 to 30 in good health and CMV-seropositive.

The V call is TRBV4-1, the J call TRBJ2-7; D is unclear. The CDR3 is 15 amino acids. CDR1 is MGHRA and CDR2 is YSYEKL in the germline V gene. Trimming shortened V by 1 base and J by 0 bases, and 10 bases separated the two germline ends. Here the CDR3 reads CASSQGSVSSYEQYF. The CDR3 DNA reads TGCGCCAGCAGCCAAGGGTCGGTAAGCTCCTACGAGCAGTACTTC.

In its sample, this clone was seen a few times. The rearrangement uses TRBV2 and TRBJ1-2; 7 positions match TRBD1. V dropped 6 bases and J dropped 6; count of bases not matched to a gene: 4. Germline V gives CDR1 SNHLY, CDR2 FYNNEI. CDR3 size: 12 residues. The CDR3 DNA is TGTGCCAGCAGCCCCACAGGGGATGGCTACACCTTC. Translating it yields CASSPTGDGYTF.

The V gene is TRBV5-8, the J gene TRBJ2-3, with 14 bases identical to TRBD2. The ends lost 4 bases at V and 1 base at J; junction bases unmatched: 8. Germline V gene lookup returns CDR1 SGHTS and CDR2 YDEGEE. This CDR3 contains 18 residues. DNA of the CDR3: TGTGCCAGCAGCCCTGGGACTAGCGGGGGCCTCGGCACAGATACGCAGTATTTT. It is translated as CASSPGTSGGLGTDTQYF.

This clone was seen just once. This sequence joins TRBV4-1 and TRBJ1-3; tentative D call: TRBD1 (6 bases). The V gene lost 1 base and the J gene lost 0 bases, with 13 bases spanning the gap. CDR1 MGHRA and CDR2 YSYEKL come from the germline V gene. The CDR3 runs to 17 residues. The CDR3 is CASSQVWGLGSGNTIYF. The CDR3 DNA reads TGCGCCAGCAGCCAAGTTTGGGGGCTAGGCTCTGGAAACACCATATATTTT.

The chain carries TRBV29-1 and TRBJ2-1; 14 bases are a match to TRBD2. CDR1 and CDR2 from the germline V gene are SQVTM and ANQGSEA. Trimming cost V 3 bases and J 4 bases; bases outside gene matches: 2. The CDR3 extends over 15 amino acids. This CDR3 is CSVEGTSGRYNEQFF. Here the CDR3 DNA reads TGCAGCGTTGAGGGGACTAGCGGGAGATACAATGAGCAGTTCTTC.

This chain connects TRBV18 to TRBJ2-7; D ambiguous. The CDR3 spans 15 residues. Trimming pared 4 bases from V and 6 bases from J, leaving 19 bases between. Germline CDR1 and CDR2: KGHSH and LQKENI. In DNA, the CDR3 is TGTGCCAGCTCACACCCGGCTGGAACGGGTACCGAGCAGTACTTC. Protein product: CASSHPAGTGTEQYF.

The chain joins TRBV19 to TRBJ2-2; the match to TRBD1 covers 9 bases. CDR3 size: 15 residues. In germline, CDR1 is LNHDA, CDR2 SQIVND (reference sequence). The V and J ends lost 7 bases and 7 bases, in that order; junction bases with no gene match: 10. CDR3 DNA sequence: TGTGCCAGTACCCTCGGGACAGGGTTTAGCGGGGAGCTGTTTTTT. Its translation: CASTLGTGFSGELFF.

The rearrangement uses TRBV10-3 and TRBJ2-7; D possibly corresponds to TRBD1 (5 bases). The CDR3 is made up of 13 amino acids. Germline loops: CDR1 ENHRY, CDR2 SYGVKD. Trimming took 6 bases from V and 4 from J, leaving 13 bases between them. CDR3 coding DNA: TGTGCCATCAGCCCAGGGTCGACTTACGAGCAGTACTTC. It codes for CAISPGSTYEQYF.

This chain joins TRBV30 and TRBJ1-4; D uncertain. The CDR3 has 12 residues. The germline V gene has CDR1 GTSNPN and CDR2 SVGIG (reference sequence). V lost 0 bases and J lost 8, with 7 bases in between. DNA of the CDR3: TGTGCCTGGAGTGTATCCGGGGAAAAACTGTTTTTT. It translates to CAWSVSGEKLFF.

The chain has TRBV30 and TRBJ1-5; a possible D gene is TRBD1 (5 bases). The CDR3 extends over 15 amino acids. Deletions cut 0 bases from V and 1 base from J, with 10 bases between. Looked up from germline, CDR1 is GTSNPN and CDR2 is SVGIG (reference sequence). The CDR3 DNA sequence: TGTGCCTGGAGTGTTGGGGGGACGAGCAATCAGCCCCAGCATTTT. Translating gives CAWSVGGTSNQPQHF.

This clone was detected once. The V gene is TRBV27, the J gene TRBJ1-1; perhaps TRBD1 as D (6 bases). The V end lost 3 bases, the J end lost 8 bases, and 10 bases lay between the germline ends. The germline CDR1 and CDR2 sequences are MNHEY and SMNVEV (reference sequence). CDR3 length: 12 amino acids. CDR3 sequence reads: CASSLTGGEAFF. The CDR3 nucleotides read TGTGCCAGCAGTTTGACAGGCGGGGAAGCTTTCTTT.

J is TRBJ2-7 and V is TRBV7-3; 10 nucleotides align to TRBD1. The junction had 8 bases not matched to a gene; V was cut back by 5 bases and J by 4 bases. Germline V gene lookup returns CDR1 SGHTA and CDR2 FQGTGA. This CDR3 contains 15 residues. The CDR3 loop is CASSPSRDRGYEQYF. For the CDR3, the DNA is TGTGCCAGCAGCCCCTCCCGGGACAGGGGTTACGAGCAGTACTTC.

The rearrangement joins TRBV5-6 to TRBJ2-7; 7 nucleotides align to TRBD1. The CDR3 has 13 amino acids. Germline-derived CDR1 and CDR2 are SGHDT and YYEEEE. V was clipped by 4 bases and J by 2 bases; unmatched bases: 3. CDR3 DNA sequence: TGTGCCAGCAGCCGAGGGACAGCCTACGAGCAGTACTTC. Translated: CASSRGTAYEQYF.

V and J are TRBV19 and TRBJ1-1, with D perhaps matching TRBD1 (5 bases). This CDR3 is 14 amino acids long. V was trimmed by 4 bases and J by 5 bases, leaving 14 bases between them. The germline V gene has CDR1 LNHDA and CDR2 SQIVND (reference sequence). CDR3 sequence (DNA): TGTGCCAGTAGTACTCAGACAGTGCAAACTGAAGCTTTCTTT. Its protein is CASSTQTVQTEAFF.

V and J are TRBV15 and TRBJ1-3; D is undetermined. Trimming removed 9 bases from V and 0 bases from J, with 15 bases in between. Germline V gene data show CDR1 as LNHNV and CDR2 as YYDKDF (reference sequence). There are 15 residues in the CDR3. The CDR3 spells CATRAYLSSGNTIYF. The CDR3 region has the DNA TGTGCCACAAGAGCCTATCTGAGCTCTGGAAACACCATATATTTT.

This sequence joins TRBV10-3 and TRBJ2-3; 8 nucleotides agree with TRBD1. The junction had 7 bases not matched to a gene; V was cut back by 9 bases and J by 2 bases. This CDR3 has 14 residues. From germline, CDR1 is ENHRY and CDR2 SYGVKD. CDR3 sequence (DNA): TGTGCCATAAACAGGGGGACAACCACAGATACGCAGTATTTT. It encodes CAINRGTTTDTQYF.

This sequence joins TRBV28 and TRBJ2-7; 7 bases align to TRBD1. CDR3 length: 17 residues. The J segment lost 1 base and the V segment lost 7 bases, leaving 16 bases of the junction unmatched. Germline lookup yields CDR1 MDHEN and CDR2 SYDVKM. CDR3 bases: TGTGCCAGCATCCCCCCCCCGGGACAGCGACCGTCCTACGAGCAGTACTTC. Translated: CASIPPPGQRPSYEQYF.

This clone was seen only once. The rearrangement uses TRBV9 and TRBJ1-2; D not resolved. The CDR3 spans 12 residues. Germline-derived CDR1 and CDR2 are SGDLS and YYNGEE. The V end was cut by 0 bases, the J end by 5 bases, with 5 bases between. CDR3 bases: TGTGCCAGCAGCGTAGGCGGTTATGGCTACACCTTC. Protein: CASSVGGYGYTF.

This clone was seen more than once but under ten times. The chain joins TRBV6-4 to TRBJ2-5; 7 positions match TRBD2. This CDR3 is 15 amino acids long. CDR1 and CDR2 (germline): MRHNA, SNTAGT. Trimming removed 3 bases from V and 1 base from J; junction bases left unmatched: 5. CDR3 sequence reads: CASSEVSGSQETQYF. The CDR3, as DNA: TGTGCCAGCAGTGAGGTTAGCGGGTCCCAAGAGACCCAGTACTTC.

The chain joins TRBV28 to TRBJ1-4; TRBD1 matches 7 bases. Unmatched junction bases numbered 6, after V lost 3 bases and J lost 8 bases. CDR1 MDHEN and CDR2 SYDVKM come from the germline V gene. This CDR3 is built from 14 residues. The CDR3 loop reads CASSFSGTDEKLFF. The CDR3 nucleotides read TGTGCCAGCAGTTTTTCGGGGACAGACGAAAAACTGTTTTTT.

The chain links TRBV5-1 to TRBJ2-5; D remains unclear. The CDR3 has 14 residues. V was clipped by 2 bases and J by 5 bases, with 13 bases between them. The germline gives CDR1 SGHRS, CDR2 YFSETQ. CDR3 in amino acids: CASSFSLFGETQYF. DNA for the CDR3: TGCGCCAGCAGCTTCAGCCTCTTCGGGGAGACCCAGTACTTC.

The chain employs TRBV15 and TRBJ1-2; a weak D match, TRBD1 (5 bases). CDR1 is LNHNV and CDR2 is YYDKDF in the germline V gene (reference sequence). This CDR3 has 14 amino acids. Trimming left V 6 bases short and J 5 bases short, with 16 bases between. The CDR3 bases are TGTGCCACCAGAGGGGCCCAGGGTCGGTATGGCTACACCTTC. It yields the protein CATRGAQGRYGYTF.

The chain links TRBV7-6 to TRBJ1-2; 8 nucleotides match TRBD1. V gave up 1 base and J gave up 3 bases; unmatched junction bases: 1. CDR3 length: 14 amino acids. In germline, CDR1 is SGHVS, CDR2 FNYEAQ. CDR3 nucleotides: TGTGCCAGCAGCTTAGACAGGGGGGACTATGGCTACACCTTC. Amino acids: CASSLDRGDYGYTF.

The rearrangement links TRBV7-2 to TRBJ2-7; TRBD2 might be the D (5 bases). CDR1 and CDR2 (germline): SGHTA, FQGNSA. V lost 5 bases to trimming and J lost 5 bases, with 13 bases between them. CDR3 length: 13 residues. CDR3 protein: CASSPGSRNEQYF. The CDR3 DNA reads TGTGCCAGCAGCCCGGGGAGTCGGAACGAGCAGTACTTC.

V is TRBV6-5 and J is TRBJ2-3, with 12 bases matching TRBD2. After removal of 4 bases from V and 3 bases from J, the junction contained 5 bases not matched to a gene. CDR1 and CDR2 (germline): MNHEY, SVGAGI. This CDR3 has 16 amino acids. CDR3 DNA: TGTGCCAGCAGTTCCAGGACTAGCGGGGATACAGATACGCAGTATTTT. Its protein product is CASSSRTSGDTDTQYF.